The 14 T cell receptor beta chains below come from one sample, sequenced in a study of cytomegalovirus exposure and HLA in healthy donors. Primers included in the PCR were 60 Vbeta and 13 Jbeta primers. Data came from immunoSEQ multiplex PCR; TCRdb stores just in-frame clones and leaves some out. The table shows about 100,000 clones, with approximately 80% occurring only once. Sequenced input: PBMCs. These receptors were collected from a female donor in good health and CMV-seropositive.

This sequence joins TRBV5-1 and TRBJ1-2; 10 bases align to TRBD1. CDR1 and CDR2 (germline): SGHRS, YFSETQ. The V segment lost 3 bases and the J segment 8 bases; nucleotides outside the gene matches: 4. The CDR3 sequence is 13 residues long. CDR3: CASSSRTGGGYTF. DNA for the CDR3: TGCGCCAGCAGCTCGCGGACAGGGGGAGGCTACACCTTC.

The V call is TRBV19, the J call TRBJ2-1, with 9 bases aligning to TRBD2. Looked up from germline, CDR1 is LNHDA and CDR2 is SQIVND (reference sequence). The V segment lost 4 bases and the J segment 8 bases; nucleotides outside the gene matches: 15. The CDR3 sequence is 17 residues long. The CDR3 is CASSNSRLAVIRDEQFF. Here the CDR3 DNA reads TGTGCCAGTAGTAACTCGAGACTAGCGGTTATTCGCGATGAGCAGTTCTTC.

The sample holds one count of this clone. The CDR3: CASSLPGFTEAFF. As DNA, the CDR3 is TGTGCCAGCAGCTTGCCCGGTTTCACTGAAGCTTTCTTT. This sequence joins TRBV5-4 and TRBJ1-1; no clear D gene. V lost 1 base and J 4 bases, leaving 8 bases between the germline ends. Germline CDR1 SGHNT, CDR2 YYREEE (reference sequence). The CDR3 extends over 13 amino acids.

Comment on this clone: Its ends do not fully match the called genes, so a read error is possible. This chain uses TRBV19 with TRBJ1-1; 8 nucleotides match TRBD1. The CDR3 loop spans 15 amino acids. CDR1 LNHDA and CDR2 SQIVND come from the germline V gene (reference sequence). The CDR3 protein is CAGSGGQGRHTEAFF. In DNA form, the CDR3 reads TGTGCCGGTAGTGGTGGACAGGGCAGGCACACTGAAGCTTTCTTT.

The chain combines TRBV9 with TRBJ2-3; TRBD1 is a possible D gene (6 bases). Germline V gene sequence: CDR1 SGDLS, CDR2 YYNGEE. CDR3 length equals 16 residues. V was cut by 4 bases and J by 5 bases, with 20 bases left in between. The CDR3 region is CASSPKTGSKLDTQYF. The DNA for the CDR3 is TGTGCCAGCAGCCCTAAGACAGGCTCCAAATTAGATACGCAGTATTTT.

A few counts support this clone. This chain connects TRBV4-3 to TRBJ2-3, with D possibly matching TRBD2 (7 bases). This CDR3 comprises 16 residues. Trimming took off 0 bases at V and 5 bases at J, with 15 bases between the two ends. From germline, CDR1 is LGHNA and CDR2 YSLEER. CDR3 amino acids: CASSQDGRGAVDTQYF. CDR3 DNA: TGCGCCAGCAGCCAAGACGGTCGGGGGGCTGTAGATACGCAGTATTTT.

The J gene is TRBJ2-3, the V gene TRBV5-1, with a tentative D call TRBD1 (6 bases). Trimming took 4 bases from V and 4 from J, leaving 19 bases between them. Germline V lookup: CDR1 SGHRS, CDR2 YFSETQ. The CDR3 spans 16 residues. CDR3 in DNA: TGCGCCAGCAGCATGGGATCGCCATCAGGGGCAGATACGCAGTATTTT. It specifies CASSMGSPSGADTQYF.

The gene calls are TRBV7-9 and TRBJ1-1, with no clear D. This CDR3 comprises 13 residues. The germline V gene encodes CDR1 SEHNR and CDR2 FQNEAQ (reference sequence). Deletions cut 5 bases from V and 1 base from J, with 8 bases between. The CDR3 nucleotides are TGTGCCAGCAGCACACGGGAGAACACTGAAGCTTTCTTT. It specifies CASSTRENTEAFF.

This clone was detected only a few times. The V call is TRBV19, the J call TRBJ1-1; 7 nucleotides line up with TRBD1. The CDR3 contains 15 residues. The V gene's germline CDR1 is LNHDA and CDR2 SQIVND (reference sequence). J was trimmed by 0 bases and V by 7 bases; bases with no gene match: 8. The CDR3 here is CASTWDSSMNTEAFF. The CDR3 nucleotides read TGTGCCAGTACCTGGGACAGTTCAATGAACACTGAAGCTTTCTTT.

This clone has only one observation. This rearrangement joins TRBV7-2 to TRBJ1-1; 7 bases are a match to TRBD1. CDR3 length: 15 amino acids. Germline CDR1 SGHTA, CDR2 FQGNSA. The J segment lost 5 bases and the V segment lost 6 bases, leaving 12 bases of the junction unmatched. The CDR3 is CASRHDRVWRTEAFF. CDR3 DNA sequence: TGTGCCAGCAGGCATGACAGGGTTTGGCGGACTGAAGCTTTCTTT.

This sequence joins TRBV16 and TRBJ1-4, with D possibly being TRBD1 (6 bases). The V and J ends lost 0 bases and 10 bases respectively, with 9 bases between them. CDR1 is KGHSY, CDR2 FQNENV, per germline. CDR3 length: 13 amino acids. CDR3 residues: CASSQSQGGKLFF. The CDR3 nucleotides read TGTGCCAGCAGCCAATCACAGGGTGGAAAACTGTTTTTT.

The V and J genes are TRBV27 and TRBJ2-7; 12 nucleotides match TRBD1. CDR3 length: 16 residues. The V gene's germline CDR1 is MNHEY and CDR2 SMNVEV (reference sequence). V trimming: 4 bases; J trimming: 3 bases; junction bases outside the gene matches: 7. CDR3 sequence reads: CASSWGDRGRIYEQYF. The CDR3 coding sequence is TGTGCCAGCAGTTGGGGGGACAGGGGGCGTATCTACGAGCAGTACTTC.

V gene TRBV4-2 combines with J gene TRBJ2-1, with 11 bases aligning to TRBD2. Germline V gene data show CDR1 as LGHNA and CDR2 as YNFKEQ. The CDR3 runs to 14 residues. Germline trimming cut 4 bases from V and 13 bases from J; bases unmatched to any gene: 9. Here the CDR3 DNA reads TGTGCCAGCAGCCCGGGGATAGCGGGGGGGCAACAGTTCTTC. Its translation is CASSPGIAGGQQFF.

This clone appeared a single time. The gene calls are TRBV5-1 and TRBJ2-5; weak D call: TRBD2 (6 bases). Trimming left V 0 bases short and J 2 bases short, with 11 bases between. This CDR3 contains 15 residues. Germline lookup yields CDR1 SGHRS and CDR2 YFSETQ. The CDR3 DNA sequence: TGCGCCAGCAGCTTGGGACTAGGGCGTCAAGAGACCCAGTACTTC. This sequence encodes CASSLGLGRQETQYF. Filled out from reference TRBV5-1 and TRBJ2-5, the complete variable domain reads KAGVTQTPRYLIKTRGQQVTLSCSPISGHRSVSWYQQTPGQGLQFLFEYFSETQRNKGNFPGRFSGRQFSNSRSEMNVSTLELGDSALYLCASSLGLGRQETQYFGPGTRLLVL.